This TCR beta chain was identified during a study of glioma-infiltrating T cells. Study observations and caveats: Non-neoplastic patients had below-expected tissue-blood divergence, while all gliomas exceeded expectation.

Regarding this clonotype: Its antigen is currently unknown.

The iRepertoire nested amplicon-rescue multiplex PCR amplified TCR alpha and beta CDR3s from RNA. From the multiplex PCR reads, TCRdb called clonotypes with MiXCR, one entry per CDR3 protein. The repertoire holds tens of thousands of distinct CDR3 sequences, with around 42% as singletons. With 6 bases clipped from V and 5 bases from J, the junction kept 8 bases outside the gene matches. This CDR3 contains 14 residues. Germline CDR1 and CDR2: MNHEY and SVGEGT. The sequence came from a human donor with low-grade glioma or glioblastoma, undergoing nonglioma brain surgery, or in good health (not recorded which). V usage is TRBV6-2 or TRBV6-3 and J usage is TRBJ2-7; 9 bases align to TRBD1. Sequenced input: glioma tissue, nonneoplastic brain tissue, or PBMCs (not recorded which). CDR3 coding DNA: TGTGCCAGCAGGAAACCGGGACAGGGCCACGAGCAGTACTTC. As protein: CASRKPGQGHEQYF.